This is a list of T cell receptor beta chains from one sample in a study of human T cells and chemical hapten exposure. TCRdb reprocessed the RACE reads via MiXCR and lists one record per CDR3 protein. The table lists 70,000 to 100,000 distinct CDR3 sequences, roughly 7.6% of them singletons. Source: whole blood, taken in connection with sensitization to the hapten diphenylcyclopropenone (DPC). The source is a woman between 25 and 40 years old with alopecia areata. Some clones in this sample may be carry-over from other donors' samples. CDR3s include the opening cysteine and the closing phenylalanine or tryptophan. Fields, in order: V gene, clone size, J gene, D gene, CDR3 DNA, CDR3 protein. A D gene is named only where the DNA matches it firmly. Clone size, where shown, is once, few, many, or a class for clones that have expanded.

V gene: TRBV7-9
clone size: few
J gene: TRBJ2-7
D gene: TRBD1
CDR3 DNA: TGTGCCAGCAGTATCGGGGGGACAGGGGGCGACGAGCAGTACTTC
CDR3 protein: CASSIGGTGGDEQYF

V gene: TRBV7-2
clone size: -
J gene: TRBJ2-7
D gene: TRBD2
CDR3 DNA: TGTGCCAGCAGCTTAGGGGGGGGGGGTTCCTACGAGCAGTACTTC
CDR3 protein: CASSLGGGGSYEQYF

V gene: TRBV12-5
clone size: many
J gene: TRBJ2-1
D gene: -
CDR3 DNA: TGTGCTAGTGGTTTGCTAGGCACCTACAATGAGCAGTTCTTC
CDR3 protein: CASGLLGTYNEQFF

V gene: TRBV7-9
clone size: -
J gene: TRBJ2-6
D gene: TRBD2
CDR3 DNA: TGTGCCAGCAGCTTACCTGGGAGCTTAGATATTCGGACTAGCGGCGGCTCTGGGGCCAACGTCCTGACTTTC
CDR3 protein: CASSLPGSLDIRTSGGSGANVLTF

V gene: TRBV20-1
clone size: -
J gene: TRBJ2-7
D gene: -
CDR3 DNA: TGCAGTGCTAGAGAGGGCAGGGCCCCCTACGAGCAGTACTTC
CDR3 protein: CSAREGRAPYEQYF

V gene: TRBV4-2
clone size: many
J gene: TRBJ2-3
D gene: TRBD2
CDR3 DNA: TGTGCCAGCAGCCAAGGGACTAGCGGGGGGGCAGATACGCAGTATTTT
CDR3 protein: CASSQGTSGGADTQYF

V gene: TRBV11-2
clone size: -
J gene: TRBJ2-1
D gene: TRBD2
CDR3 DNA: TGTGCCAGCAGCTTATTCGCTAGCGGGGTAAATGAGCAGTTCTTC
CDR3 protein: CASSLFASGVNEQFF

V gene: TRBV7-9
clone size: few
J gene: TRBJ1-4
D gene: -
CDR3 DNA: TGTGCCAGCAGCTTAGCTAATGAAAAACTGTTTTTT
CDR3 protein: CASSLANEKLFF

V gene: TRBV6-6
clone size: many
J gene: TRBJ2-7
D gene: TRBD1
CDR3 DNA: TGTGCCAGCAGTCGCATCGGGACAGGGGCTCTAGACGAGCAGTACTTC
CDR3 protein: CASSRIGTGALDEQYF

V gene: TRBV7-6
clone size: many
J gene: TRBJ2-3
D gene: -
CDR3 DNA: TGTGCCAGCAGCTTGAGGCTTCATAGCACAGATACGCAGTATTTT
CDR3 protein: CASSLRLHSTDTQYF

V gene: TRBV5-4
clone size: few
J gene: TRBJ2-5
D gene: -
CDR3 DNA: TGTGCTGAAAGGAGGACCCAGTACTTC
CDR3 protein: CAERRTQYF

V gene: TRBV20-1
clone size: many
J gene: TRBJ1-1
D gene: -
CDR3 DNA: TGCAGTGCTCACCAAATGTACCGTAACACTGAAGCTTTCTTT
CDR3 protein: CSAHQMYRNTEAFF

V gene: TRBV14
clone size: -
J gene: TRBJ1-4
D gene: -
CDR3 DNA: TGTGCCAGCAGCCAGGGAGAGGGTGAAAAACTGTTTTTT
CDR3 protein: CASSQGEGEKLFF

V gene: TRBV7-9
clone size: few
J gene: TRBJ1-1
D gene: TRBD1
CDR3 DNA: TGTGCCAGCACAGGACAGGCAAGGGCTGAAGCTTTCTTT
CDR3 protein: CASTGQARAEAFF

V gene: TRBV20-1
clone size: -
J gene: TRBJ2-7
D gene: TRBD1
CDR3 DNA: TGCAGTGCTAGAACCGCCGGGACAGGGATTGCCGCCGAGCAGTACTTC
CDR3 protein: CSARTAGTGIAAEQYF

V gene: TRBV5-5
clone size: many
J gene: TRBJ1-3
D gene: -
CDR3 DNA: TGTGCCAGCAGCTTGGGGGGCAGCTCTGGAAACACCATATATTTT
CDR3 protein: CASSLGGSSGNTIYF

V gene: TRBV18
clone size: -
J gene: TRBJ1-5
D gene: -
CDR3 DNA: TGTGCCAGCTCACCCTCAGGGAGCAATCAGCCCCAGCATTTT
CDR3 protein: CASSPSGSNQPQHF

V gene: TRBV5-1
clone size: many
J gene: TRBJ1-1
D gene: -
CDR3 DNA: TGCGCCAGCAGCCCGTGGACGGGGCAGAACACTGAAGCTTTCTTT
CDR3 protein: CASSPWTGQNTEAFF

V gene: TRBV6-1
clone size: many
J gene: TRBJ2-2
D gene: TRBD1
CDR3 DNA: TGTGCCAGCAGTGTACAACCGGGACAGACCACCGGGGAGCTGTTTTTT
CDR3 protein: CASSVQPGQTTGELFF

V gene: TRBV20-1
clone size: many
J gene: TRBJ2-3
D gene: TRBD2
CDR3 DNA: TGCAGTGGGGCCCGACTAGCGGGGGGTTCAGATACGCAGTATTTT
CDR3 protein: CSGARLAGGSDTQYF